A single sample gave rise to the 7 T cell receptor beta chains below, sequenced in a study of T cell responses to AZD1222 COVID-19 vaccine. Profiled with immunoSEQ multiplex PCR; TCRdb holds only in-frame clones, not every one. This table has around 100,000 clones, about 86% appearing once. Sequencing was performed on peripheral blood, taken on day 0 of AZD1222 vaccination. The receptors were sampled from an adult in good health.

This chain joins TRBV14 and TRBJ1-5; D not resolved. This CDR3 region has 13 residues. V shed 2 bases and J shed 0 bases, with 2 bases lying between them. Germline CDR1 and CDR2: SGHDN and FVKESK. CDR3 protein: CASSQFSNQPQHF. In DNA, the CDR3 is TGTGCCAGCAGCCAATTTAGCAATCAGCCCCAGCATTTT.

The chain carries TRBV5-4 and TRBJ2-5; TRBD2 matches at 9 bases. Germline V gene data show CDR1 as SGHNT and CDR2 as YYREEE (reference sequence). V lost 4 bases to trimming and J lost 2 bases; unmatched junction nucleotides: 6. This CDR3 is built from 15 residues. CDR3 amino acids: CASSKAGGLQETQYF. The CDR3 nucleotides are TGTGCCAGCAGCAAGGCGGGGGGGCTTCAAGAGACCCAGTACTTC.

The chain recombines TRBV28 with TRBJ2-7, with 11 positions matching TRBD2. Trimming took 3 bases from V and 0 from J; bases not matched to a gene: 13. Germline CDR1 MDHEN, CDR2 SYDVKM. This CDR3 has 19 residues. CDR3 nucleotides: TGTGCCAGCAGTTTGCCTTCGGGACTAGCGGAGATTAACTCCTACGAGCAGTACTTC. Encoded protein: CASSLPSGLAEINSYEQYF.

The chain links TRBV20-1 to TRBJ2-1; TRBD1 agrees at 7 bases. The CDR3 is 13 amino acids. V was clipped by 5 bases and J by 3 bases; unmatched bases: 4. CDR1 and CDR2 (germline): DFQATT, SNEGSKA (reference sequence). The CDR3: CSARGTDYNEQFF. The CDR3 DNA sequence: TGCAGTGCTCGTGGGACAGACTACAATGAGCAGTTCTTC.

The chain has TRBV9 and TRBJ1-2; D might be TRBD1 (6 bases). V was trimmed by 4 bases and J by 4 bases, leaving 14 bases between them. From germline, CDR1 is SGDLS and CDR2 YYNGEE. CDR3 length: 14 residues. CDR3 in DNA: TGTGCCAGCAGCCTAGGGGGAATCTCCTATGGCTACACCTTC. Translated: CASSLGGISYGYTF.

The chain carries TRBV19 and TRBJ2-2, with D perhaps being TRBD1 or TRBD2 (5 bases each). Germline lookup yields CDR1 LNHDA and CDR2 SQIVND (reference sequence). V lost 6 bases and J 3 bases, leaving 11 bases between the germline ends. This CDR3 spans 14 amino acids. The CDR3 here is CASRSVGDTGELFF. CDR3 DNA: TGTGCCAGTAGATCGGTGGGGGACACCGGGGAGCTGTTTTTT.

V is TRBV28 and J is TRBJ1-2; tentatively, D is TRBD1 (6 bases). This CDR3 is built from 13 residues. Germline V gives CDR1 MDHEN, CDR2 SYDVKM. Trimming took 6 bases from V and 4 from J, leaving 12 bases between them. The CDR3 here is CASSQQGSYGYTF. For the CDR3, the DNA is TGTGCCAGCAGCCAACAGGGTTCCTATGGCTACACCTTC.